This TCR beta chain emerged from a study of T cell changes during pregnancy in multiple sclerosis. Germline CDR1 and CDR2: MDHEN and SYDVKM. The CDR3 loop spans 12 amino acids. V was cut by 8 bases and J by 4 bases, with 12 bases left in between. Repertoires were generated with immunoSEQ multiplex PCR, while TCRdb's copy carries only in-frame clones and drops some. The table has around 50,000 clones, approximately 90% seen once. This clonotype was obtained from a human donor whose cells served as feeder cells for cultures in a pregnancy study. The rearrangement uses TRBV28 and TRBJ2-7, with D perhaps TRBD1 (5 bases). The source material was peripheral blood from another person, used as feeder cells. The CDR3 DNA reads TGTGCCAGCTGTGGACAAAAATACGAGCAGTACTTC. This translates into CASCGQKYEQYF. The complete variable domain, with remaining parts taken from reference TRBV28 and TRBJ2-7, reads DVKVTQSSRYLVKRTGEKVFLECVQDMDHENMFWYRQDPGLGLRLIYFSYDVKMKEKGDIPEGYSVSREKKERFSLILESASTNQTSMYLCASCGQKYEQYFGPGTRLTVT.